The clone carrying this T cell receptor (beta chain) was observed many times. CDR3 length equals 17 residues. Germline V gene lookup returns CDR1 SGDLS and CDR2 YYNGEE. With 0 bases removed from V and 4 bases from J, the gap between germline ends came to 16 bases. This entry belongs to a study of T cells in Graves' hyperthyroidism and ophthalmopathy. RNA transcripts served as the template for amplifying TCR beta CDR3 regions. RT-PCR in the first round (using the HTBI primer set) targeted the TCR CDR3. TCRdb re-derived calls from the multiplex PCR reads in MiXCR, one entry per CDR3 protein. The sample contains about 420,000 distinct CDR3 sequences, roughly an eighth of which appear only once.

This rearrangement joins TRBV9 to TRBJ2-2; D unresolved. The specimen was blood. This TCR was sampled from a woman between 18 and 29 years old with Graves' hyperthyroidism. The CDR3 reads CASSVVDAAMVTGELFF. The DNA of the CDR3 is TGTGCCAGCAGCGTAGTGGACGCCGCGATGGTCACCGGGGAGCTGTTTTTT.